The 6 T cell receptor beta chains in this list originate from one sample, sequenced in a study of follicular helper T cells after annual influenza vaccination. The protocol was immunoSEQ multiplex PCR, while the TCRdb copy is restricted to in-frame clones and leaves out a portion. The data contain about 12,000 clones, around 80% of them singletons. The time point is: 2015-2016 season, pre-vaccination. This specimen was CXCR5+ CD38- circulating T follicular helper cells from blood, taken on the day of influenza vaccination. Subset of the sample: circulating Tfh, non-naive CD4+CXCR5+PD-1+ (ICOS+CD38+ or ICOS-CD38-). These receptors all come from an adult who received the influenza vaccine.

This chain links TRBV23-1 with TRBJ1-1; D gene uncertain. TRBV23-1 is treated as an ORF (open reading frame) with a function not yet certain. The CDR3 contains 15 residues. V dropped 0 bases and J dropped 5 bases, with 13 bases sitting between them. The CDR3 is CASSQSNFRWTEAFF. CDR3 DNA: TGCGCCAGCAGTCAATCGAACTTTCGTTGGACTGAAGCTTTCTTT.

This rearrangement joins TRBV19 to TRBJ1-3; D unclear. V gave up 7 bases and J gave up 0 bases, with 7 bases separating them. CDR1 and CDR2 from the germline V gene are LNHDA and SQIVND (reference sequence). CDR3 length: 13 amino acids. CDR3 nucleotides: TGTGCCAGTACGGCAGTCTCTGGAAACACCATATATTTT. Its protein product is CASTAVSGNTIYF. The full variable domain, with the rest looked up from reference TRBV19 and TRBJ1-3, is DGGITQSPKYLFRKEGQNVTLSCEQNLNHDAMYWYRQDPGQGLRLIYYSQIVNDFQKGDIAEGYSVSREKKESFPLTVTSAQKNPTAFYLCASTAVSGNTIYFGEGSWLTVV.

The rearrangement links TRBV18 to TRBJ1-6; possibly TRBD1 for D (5 bases). CDR1 KGHSH and CDR2 LQKENI come from the germline V gene. This CDR3 contains 13 residues. The V end lost 5 bases, the J end lost 8 bases, and 10 bases lay between the germline ends. The CDR3 loop is CASSMGLDSPLHF. As DNA, the CDR3 is TGTGCCAGCTCAATGGGGCTCGATTCACCCCTCCACTTT.

This chain joins TRBV7-6 and TRBJ2-3; possible D gene TRBD2, 7 bases. CDR1 and CDR2 (germline): SGHVS, FNYEAQ. Trimming cost V 0 bases and J 6 bases, with 16 bases left between them. The CDR3 runs to 16 residues. CDR3 sequence reads: CASSLAGGLSHDTQYF. In DNA form, the CDR3 reads TGTGCCAGCAGCTTAGCGGGGGGGCTCTCTCATGATACGCAGTATTTT.

The V call is TRBV7-9, the J call TRBJ2-3; 9 bases line up with TRBD1. CDR1 is SEHNR, CDR2 FQNEAQ, per germline (reference sequence). CDR3 length: 15 amino acids. The V gene end was trimmed by 4 bases and the J gene end by 4 bases; junction bases not matched to a gene: 6. This CDR3 is CASSSPGQGSDTQYF. The CDR3 region has the DNA TGTGCCAGCAGCTCGCCGGGACAGGGTTCAGATACGCAGTATTTT.

This chain links TRBV5-1 with TRBJ2-6, with unresolved D. CDR1 is SGHRS, CDR2 YFSETQ, per germline. Trimming pared 6 bases from V and 0 bases from J, leaving 7 bases between. CDR3 length equals 14 residues. CDR3 bases: TGCGCCAGCAACCTCCGCTCTGGGGCCAACGTCCTGACTTTC. It yields the protein CASNLRSGANVLTF.